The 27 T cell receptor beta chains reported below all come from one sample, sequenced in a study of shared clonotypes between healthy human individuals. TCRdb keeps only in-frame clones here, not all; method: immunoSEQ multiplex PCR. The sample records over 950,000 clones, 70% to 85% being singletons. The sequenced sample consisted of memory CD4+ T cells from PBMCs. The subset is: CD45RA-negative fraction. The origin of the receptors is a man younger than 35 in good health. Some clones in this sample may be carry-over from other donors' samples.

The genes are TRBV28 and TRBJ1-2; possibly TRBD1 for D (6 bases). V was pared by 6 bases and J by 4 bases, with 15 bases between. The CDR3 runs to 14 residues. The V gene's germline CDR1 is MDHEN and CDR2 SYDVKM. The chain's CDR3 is CASSPRGASYGYTF. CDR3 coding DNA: TGTGCCAGCAGCCCGAGGGGGGCTAGCTATGGCTACACCTTC.

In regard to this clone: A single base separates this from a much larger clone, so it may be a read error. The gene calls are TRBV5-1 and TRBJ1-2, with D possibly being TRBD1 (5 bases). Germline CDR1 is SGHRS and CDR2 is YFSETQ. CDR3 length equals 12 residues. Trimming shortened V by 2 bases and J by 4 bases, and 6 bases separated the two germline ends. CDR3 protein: CASSFDSYGYTF. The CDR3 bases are TGCGCCAGCAGCTTTGACAGCTATGGCTACACCTTC.

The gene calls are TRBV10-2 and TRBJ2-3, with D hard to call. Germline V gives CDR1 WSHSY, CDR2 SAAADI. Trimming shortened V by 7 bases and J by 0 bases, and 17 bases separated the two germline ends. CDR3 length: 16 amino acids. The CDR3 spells CASTAQARVSTDTQYF. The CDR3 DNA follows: TGCGCCAGCACCGCCCAGGCGCGCGTGAGCACAGATACGCAGTATTTT.

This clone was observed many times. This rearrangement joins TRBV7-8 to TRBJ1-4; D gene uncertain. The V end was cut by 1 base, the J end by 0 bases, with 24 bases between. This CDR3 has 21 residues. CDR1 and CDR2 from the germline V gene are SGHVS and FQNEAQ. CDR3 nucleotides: TGTGCCAGCAGCTTAGTTTTTGGTTTTAGAGACTCATCCCCAACTAATGAAAAACTGTTTTTT. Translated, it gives CASSLVFGFRDSSPTNEKLFF.

CDR3 loop: CASKGPDQPQHF. For the CDR3, the DNA is TGTGCCAGCAAGGGTCCGGATCAGCCCCAGCATTTT. This chain connects TRBV28 to TRBJ1-5; no definite D call. V lost 7 bases and J lost 5, with 9 bases in between. Germline V CDR1 and CDR2: MDHEN, SYDVKM. The CDR3 has 12 residues.

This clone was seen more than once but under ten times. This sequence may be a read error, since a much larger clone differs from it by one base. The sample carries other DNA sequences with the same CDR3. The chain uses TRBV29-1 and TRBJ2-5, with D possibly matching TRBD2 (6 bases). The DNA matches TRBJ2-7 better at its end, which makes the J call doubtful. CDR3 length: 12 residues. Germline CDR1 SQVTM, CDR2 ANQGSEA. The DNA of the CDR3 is TGCAGTGCGCGGGACGGAACCTACGAGCAGTACTTC. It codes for CSARDGTYEQYF.

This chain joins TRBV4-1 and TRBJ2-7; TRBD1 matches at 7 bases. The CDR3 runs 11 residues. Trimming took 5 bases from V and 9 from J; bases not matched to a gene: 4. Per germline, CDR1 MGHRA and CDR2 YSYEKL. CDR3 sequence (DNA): TGCGCCAGCAGCTCCAGGGGGTGGCAGTACTTC. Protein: CASSSRGWQYF.

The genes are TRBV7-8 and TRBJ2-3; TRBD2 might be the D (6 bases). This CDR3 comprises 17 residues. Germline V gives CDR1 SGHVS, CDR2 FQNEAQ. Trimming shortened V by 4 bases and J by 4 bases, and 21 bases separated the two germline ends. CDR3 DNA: TGTGCCAGCAGCTACCCGGGGGTTTCGACCCCGCCAGATACGCAGTATTTT. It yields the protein CASSYPGVSTPPDTQYF.

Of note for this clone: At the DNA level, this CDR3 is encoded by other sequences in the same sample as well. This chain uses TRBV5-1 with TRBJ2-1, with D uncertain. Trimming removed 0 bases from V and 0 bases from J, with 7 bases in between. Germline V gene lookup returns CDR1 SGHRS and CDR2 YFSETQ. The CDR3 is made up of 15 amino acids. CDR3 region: CASSLGYYSYNEQFF. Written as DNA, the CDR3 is TGCGCCAGCAGCTTGGGTTATTACTCCTACAATGAGCAGTTCTTC.

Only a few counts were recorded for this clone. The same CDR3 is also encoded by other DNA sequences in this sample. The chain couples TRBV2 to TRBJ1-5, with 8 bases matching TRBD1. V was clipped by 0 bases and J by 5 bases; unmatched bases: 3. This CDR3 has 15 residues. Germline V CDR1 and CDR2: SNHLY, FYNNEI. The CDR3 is CASSEAGQGDQPQHF. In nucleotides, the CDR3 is TGTGCCAGCAGTGAAGCCGGACAGGGCGATCAGCCCCAGCATTTT.

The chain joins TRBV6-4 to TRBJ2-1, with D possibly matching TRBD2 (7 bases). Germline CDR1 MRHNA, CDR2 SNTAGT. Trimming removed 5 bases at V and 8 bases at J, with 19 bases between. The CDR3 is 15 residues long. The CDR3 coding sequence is TGTGCCAGCAGTCCAAATGGGGGGGCGGGTGATGAGCAGTTCTTC. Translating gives CASSPNGGAGDEQFF.

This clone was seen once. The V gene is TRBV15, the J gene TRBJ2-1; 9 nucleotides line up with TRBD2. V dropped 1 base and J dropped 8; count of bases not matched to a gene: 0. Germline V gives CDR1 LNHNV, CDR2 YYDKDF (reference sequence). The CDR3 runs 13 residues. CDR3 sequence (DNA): TGTGCCACCAGCAGAGGGACTAGCGATGAGCAGTTCTTC. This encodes CATSRGTSDEQFF.

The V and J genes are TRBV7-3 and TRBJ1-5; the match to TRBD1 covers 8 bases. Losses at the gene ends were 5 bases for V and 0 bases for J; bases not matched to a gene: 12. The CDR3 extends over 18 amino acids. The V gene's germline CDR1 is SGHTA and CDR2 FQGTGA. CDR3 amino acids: CASSLVGGGQVSNQPQHF. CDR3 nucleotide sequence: TGTGCCAGCAGCCTAGTAGGCGGGGGACAGGTTAGCAATCAGCCCCAGCATTTT.

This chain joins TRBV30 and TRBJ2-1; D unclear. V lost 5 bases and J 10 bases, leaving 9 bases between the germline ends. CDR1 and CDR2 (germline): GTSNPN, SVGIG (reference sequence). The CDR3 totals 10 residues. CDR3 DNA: TGTGCCTGGGGGAACCGGGAGCAGTTCTTC. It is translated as CAWGNREQFF. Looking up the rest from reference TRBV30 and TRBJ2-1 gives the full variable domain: SQTIHQWPATLVQPVGSPLSLECTVEGTSNPNLYWYRQAAGRGLQLLFYSVGIGQISSEVPQNLSASRPQDRQFILSSKKLLLSDSGFYLCAWGNREQFFGPGTRLTVL.

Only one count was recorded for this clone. The CDR3 DNA is TGTGCCAGCAGCCCCCCTTATTACGAGCAGTACTTC. As protein: CASSPPYYEQYF. The chain recombines TRBV5-4 with TRBJ2-7; no clear D. V was pared by 4 bases and J by 4 bases, with 9 bases between. The germline V gene has CDR1 SGHNT and CDR2 YYREEE (reference sequence). The CDR3 length is 12 residues.

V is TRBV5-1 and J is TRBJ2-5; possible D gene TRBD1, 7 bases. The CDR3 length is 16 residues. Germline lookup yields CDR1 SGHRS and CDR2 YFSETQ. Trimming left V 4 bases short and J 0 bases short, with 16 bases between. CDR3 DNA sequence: TGCGCCAGCAGCAGTAGGACAGGCGGGGACCAAGAGACCCAGTACTTC. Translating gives CASSSRTGGDQETQYF.

CDR3 in DNA: TGTGCCAGCAGCTTGGGATCTGGGGCCAACGTCCTGACTTTC. It codes for CASSLGSGANVLTF. The genes are TRBV7-9 and TRBJ2-6; D uncertain. The CDR3 spans 14 residues. The V end was cut by 3 bases, the J end by 1 base, with 4 bases between. The germline CDR1 and CDR2 sequences are SEHNR and FQNEAQ (reference sequence).

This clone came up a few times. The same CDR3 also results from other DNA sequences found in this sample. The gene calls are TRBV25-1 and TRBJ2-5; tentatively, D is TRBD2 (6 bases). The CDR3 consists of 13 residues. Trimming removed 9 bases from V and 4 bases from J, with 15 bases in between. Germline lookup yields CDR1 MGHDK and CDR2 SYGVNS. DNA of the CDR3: TGTGCCAGTCGGGGGACTCCGCCAGAGACCCAGTACTTC. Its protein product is CASRGTPPETQYF. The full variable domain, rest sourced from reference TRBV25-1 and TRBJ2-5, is EADIYQTPRYLVIGTGKKITLECSQTMGHDKMYWYQQDPGMELHLIHYSYGVNSTEKGDLSSESTVSRIRTEHFPLTLESARPSHTSQYLCASRGTPPETQYFGPGTRLLVL.

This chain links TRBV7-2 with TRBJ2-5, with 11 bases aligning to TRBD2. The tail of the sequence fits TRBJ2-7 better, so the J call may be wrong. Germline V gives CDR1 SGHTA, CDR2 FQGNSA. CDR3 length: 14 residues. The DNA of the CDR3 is TGTGCCAGCACCCTTGGGACTAGCGGCTACGAGCAGTACTTC. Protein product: CASTLGTSGYEQYF.

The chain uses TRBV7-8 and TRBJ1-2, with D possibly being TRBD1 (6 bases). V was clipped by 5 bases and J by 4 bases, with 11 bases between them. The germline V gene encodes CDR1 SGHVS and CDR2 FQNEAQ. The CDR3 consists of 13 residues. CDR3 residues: CASSADRSYGYTF. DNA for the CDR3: TGTGCCAGCAGCGCGGACAGATCCTATGGCTACACCTTC.

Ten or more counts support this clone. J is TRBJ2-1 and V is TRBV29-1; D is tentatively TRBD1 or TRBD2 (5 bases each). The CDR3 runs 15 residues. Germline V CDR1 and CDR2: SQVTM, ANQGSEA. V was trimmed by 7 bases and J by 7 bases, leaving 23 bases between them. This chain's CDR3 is CSGGAGWAMANEQFF. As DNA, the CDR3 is TGCAGCGGAGGGGCGGGCTGGGCAATGGCAAATGAGCAGTTCTTC.

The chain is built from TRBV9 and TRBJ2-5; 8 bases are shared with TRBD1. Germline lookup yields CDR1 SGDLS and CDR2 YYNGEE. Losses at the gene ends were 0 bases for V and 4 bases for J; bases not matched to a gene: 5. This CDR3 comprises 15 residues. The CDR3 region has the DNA TGTGCCAGCAGCGTAGGCGGGGACAGGTCAGAGACCCAGTACTTC. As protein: CASSVGGDRSETQYF.

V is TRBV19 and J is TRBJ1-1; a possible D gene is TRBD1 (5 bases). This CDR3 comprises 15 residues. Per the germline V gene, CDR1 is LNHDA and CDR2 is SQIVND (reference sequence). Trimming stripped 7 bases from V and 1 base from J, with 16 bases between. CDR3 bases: TGTGCCAGTACCCTAGGGGCCAGGACGAACACTGAAGCTTTCTTT. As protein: CASTLGARTNTEAFF.

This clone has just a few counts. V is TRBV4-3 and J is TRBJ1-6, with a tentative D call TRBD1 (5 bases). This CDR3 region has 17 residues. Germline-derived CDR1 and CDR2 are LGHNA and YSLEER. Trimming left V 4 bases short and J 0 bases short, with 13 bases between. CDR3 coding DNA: TGCGCCAGCAGCCTATACCGACAGAGCTCCTATAATTCACCCCTCCACTTT. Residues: CASSLYRQSSYNSPLHF.

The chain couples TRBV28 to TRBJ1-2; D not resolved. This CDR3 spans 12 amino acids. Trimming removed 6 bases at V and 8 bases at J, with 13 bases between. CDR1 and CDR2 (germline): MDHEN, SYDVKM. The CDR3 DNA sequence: TGTGCCAGCAGGACTCCTCCCGGGGGCTACACCTTC. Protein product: CASRTPPGGYTF.

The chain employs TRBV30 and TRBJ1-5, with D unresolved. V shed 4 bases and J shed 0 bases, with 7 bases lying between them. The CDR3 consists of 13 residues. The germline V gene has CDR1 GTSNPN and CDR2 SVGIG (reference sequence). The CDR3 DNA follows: TGTGCCTGGACAACTGATAGCAATCAGCCCCAGCATTTT. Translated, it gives CAWTTDSNQPQHF.

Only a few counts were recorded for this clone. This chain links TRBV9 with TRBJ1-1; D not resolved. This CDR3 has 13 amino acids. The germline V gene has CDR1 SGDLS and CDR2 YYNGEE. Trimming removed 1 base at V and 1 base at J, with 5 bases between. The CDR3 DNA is TGTGCCAGCAGCGTACATGGGAACACTGAAGCTTTCTTT. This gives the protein CASSVHGNTEAFF.